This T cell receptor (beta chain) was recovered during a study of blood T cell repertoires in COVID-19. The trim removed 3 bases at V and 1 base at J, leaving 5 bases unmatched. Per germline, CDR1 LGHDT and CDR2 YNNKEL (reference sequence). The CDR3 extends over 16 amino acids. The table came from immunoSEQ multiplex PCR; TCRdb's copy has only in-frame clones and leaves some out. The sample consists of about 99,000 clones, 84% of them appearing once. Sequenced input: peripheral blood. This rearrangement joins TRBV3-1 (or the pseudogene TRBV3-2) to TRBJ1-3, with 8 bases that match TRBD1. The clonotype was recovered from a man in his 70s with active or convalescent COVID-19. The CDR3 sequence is CASSHDRGTSGNTIYF. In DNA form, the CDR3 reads TGTGCCAGCAGCCACGACAGGGGAACGTCTGGAAACACCATATATTTT.